A single sample is the source of the 21 T cell receptor beta chains below, sequenced in a study of T cell responses to AZD1222 COVID-19 vaccine. Some clones are missing from TCRdb's copy, which holds only in-frame ones; the method was immunoSEQ multiplex PCR. The data hold over 150,000 clones, with 85% to 90% observed a single time. This sample comprised peripheral blood, obtained on day 0 of AZD1222 vaccination. The source of these receptors is an adult in good health.

The J gene is TRBJ2-7, the V gene TRBV5-4; 9 bases are shared with TRBD2. Germline V gene sequence: CDR1 SGHNT, CDR2 YYREEE (reference sequence). Trimming took 4 bases from V and 2 from J; bases not matched to a gene: 7. The length of the CDR3 is 15 residues. CDR3 nucleotide sequence: TGTGCCAGCAGCCGTGGGGGGACTAGCACCTACGAGCAGTACTTC. This gives the protein CASSRGGTSTYEQYF.

This sequence joins TRBV7-9 and TRBJ1-3; no definite D call. V shed 3 bases and J shed 0 bases, with 9 bases lying between them. The CDR3 covers 15 residues. Germline values: CDR1 SEHNR, CDR2 FQNEAQ (reference sequence). CDR3 nucleotide sequence: TGTGCCAGCAGCTTTTTTACGAGCTCTGGAAACACCATATATTTT. Its translation: CASSFFTSSGNTIYF. The full variable domain, its missing parts supplied by reference TRBV7-9 and TRBJ1-3, is DTGVSQNPRHKITKRGQNVTFRCDPISEHNRLYWYRQTLGQGPEFLTYFQNEAQLEKSRLLSDRFSAERPKGSFSTLEIQRTEQGDSAMYLCASSFFTSSGNTIYFGEGSWLTVV.

The chain links TRBV2 to TRBJ1-6; TRBD1 is a possible D gene (6 bases). Trimming shortened V by 4 bases and J by 7 bases, and 20 bases separated the two germline ends. Germline CDR1 and CDR2: SNHLY and FYNNEI. CDR3 length: 17 amino acids. CDR3 region: CASSVRTPTGRNSPLHF. In DNA, the CDR3 is TGTGCCAGCAGTGTCCGCACGCCGACAGGCAGAAATTCACCCCTCCACTTT.

The gene calls are TRBV6-6 and TRBJ1-5; TRBD1 aligns across 9 bases. Germline CDR1 MNHNY, CDR2 SVGAGI (reference sequence). The ends lost 5 bases at V and 1 base at J; junction bases unmatched: 18. This CDR3 region has 20 residues. CDR3 sequence: CASSPHMSDRGYRSNQPQHF. CDR3 in DNA: TGTGCCAGCAGTCCCCATATGTCGGACAGGGGTTATCGGAGCAATCAGCCCCAGCATTTT.

The chain uses TRBV30 and TRBJ2-2; a possible D gene is TRBD1 (6 bases). The V end was cut by 4 bases, the J end by 0 bases, with 6 bases between. Germline values: CDR1 GTSNPN, CDR2 SVGIG (reference sequence). The CDR3 length is 13 residues. The CDR3 reads CAWNRANTGELFF. For the CDR3, the DNA is TGTGCCTGGAACAGGGCGAACACCGGGGAGCTGTTTTTT. Full variable domain (rest looked up from reference TRBV30 and TRBJ2-2): SQTIHQWPATLVQPVGSPLSLECTVEGTSNPNLYWYRQAAGRGLQLLFYSVGIGQISSEVPQNLSASRPQDRQFILSSKKLLLSDSGFYLCAWNRANTGELFFGEGSRLTVL.

V gene TRBV10-3 combines with J gene TRBJ2-7, with a possible D match to TRBD1 (5 bases). Germline values: CDR1 ENHRY, CDR2 SYGVKD. The CDR3 length is 14 residues. The V and J ends lost 1 base and 5 bases respectively, with 12 bases between them. The CDR3 here is CAISEFQGSHEQYF. The CDR3 DNA reads as TGTGCCATCAGTGAGTTCCAGGGATCCCACGAGCAGTACTTC.

This sequence joins TRBV30 and TRBJ1-5; D is uncertain. The CDR3 loop spans 13 amino acids. Trimming cost V 0 bases and J 5 bases, with 8 bases left between them. The germline V gene has CDR1 GTSNPN and CDR2 SVGIG (reference sequence). For the CDR3, the DNA is TGTGCCTGGAGTGTAGGTAGGGATCAGCCCCAGCATTTT. As protein: CAWSVGRDQPQHF.

The chain is built from TRBV28 and TRBJ1-1; D is unclear. CDR3 size: 19 residues. Trimming pared 5 bases from V and 1 base from J, leaving 26 bases between. Looked up from germline, CDR1 is MDHEN and CDR2 is SYDVKM. CDR3 coding DNA: TGTGCCAGCAGTACCTTGGGGAGGGAACGCGGGGTTTCGAACACTGAAGCTTTCTTT. This gives the protein CASSTLGRERGVSNTEAFF.

The V gene is TRBV29-1, the J gene TRBJ1-3, with D hard to call. This CDR3 is built from 12 residues. Germline loops: CDR1 SQVTM, CDR2 ANQGSEA. V shed 6 bases and J shed 7 bases, with 13 bases lying between them. The DNA for the CDR3 is TGCAGCGTGGAACCGGTTCGGAACACCATATATTTT. This translates into CSVEPVRNTIYF.

This rearrangement joins TRBV28 to TRBJ1-5; D gene ambiguous. The V gene's germline CDR1 is MDHEN and CDR2 SYDVKM. V was shortened by 4 bases and J by 9 bases, with 16 bases between the two germline ends. This CDR3 comprises 14 residues. CDR3 bases: TGTGCCAGCAGTTACCTTGGGAGGGCGCGGCCCCAGCATTTT. Its translation is CASSYLGRARPQHF. Based on the CDR3 plus reference TRBV28 and TRBJ1-5, the full variable domain is DVKVTQSSRYLVKRTGEKVFLECVQDMDHENMFWYRQDPGLGLRLIYFSYDVKMKEKGDIPEGYSVSREKKERFSLILESASTNQTSMYLCASSYLGRARPQHFGDGTRLSIL.

This chain connects TRBV2 to TRBJ2-7; maybe TRBD2 (7 bases). This CDR3 has 13 residues. V was trimmed by 9 bases and J by 5 bases, leaving 17 bases between them. Germline lookup yields CDR1 SNHLY and CDR2 FYNNEI. CDR3 in DNA: TGTGCCAGGGGGACGGGGGGCAGGAACGAGCAGTACTTC. This sequence encodes CARGTGGRNEQYF.

This chain uses TRBV21-1 with TRBJ1-2; the D call in the table, TRBD1, was not verified against the DNA. TRBV21-1 is designated a pseudogene. The CDR3 covers 16 residues. The CDR3 sequence is CASSPEEHRATYGYTF. The CDR3 DNA sequence: TGTGCCAGCAGCCCGGAAGAGCACAGGGCGACCTATGGCTACACCTTC.

The J gene is TRBJ2-7, the V gene TRBV30, with D maybe TRBD1 (6 bases). The CDR3 runs 13 residues. Germline CDR1 and CDR2: GTSNPN and SVGIG (reference sequence). V gave up 3 bases and J gave up 2 bases, with 11 bases separating them. The CDR3 reads CAWSRDNPYEQYF. CDR3 DNA sequence: TGTGCCTGGAGCAGGGACAACCCCTACGAGCAGTACTTC.

This clone appeared a single time. The chain recombines TRBV11-2 with TRBJ2-3, with D perhaps matching TRBD1 (6 bases). The length of the CDR3 is 15 residues. CDR1 and CDR2 (germline): SGHAT, FQNNGV. Trimming cost V 6 bases and J 0 bases, with 13 bases left between them. CDR3: CASSNGQFSTDTQYF. CDR3 DNA: TGTGCCAGCAGTAACGGACAGTTTAGCACAGATACGCAGTATTTT.

J is TRBJ2-4 and V is TRBV5-1, with D hard to call. This CDR3 contains 15 residues. CDR1 SGHRS and CDR2 YFSETQ come from the germline V gene. Trimming took off 0 bases at V and 1 base at J, with 8 bases between the two ends. CDR3 DNA sequence: TGCGCCAGCAGCTTGGATGGGTTGGCCAAAAACATTCAGTACTTC. Residues: CASSLDGLAKNIQYF.

This clone was observed once. The chain has TRBV5-1 and TRBJ1-2; TRBD1 aligns across 7 bases. This CDR3 is built from 15 residues. After removal of 7 bases from V and 5 bases from J, the junction contained 14 bases not matched to a gene. The germline V gene encodes CDR1 SGHRS and CDR2 YFSETQ. CDR3 amino acids: CASLPTSGGPYGYTF. The CDR3 DNA follows: TGCGCCAGCTTACCCACTTCAGGGGGACCTTATGGCTACACCTTC.

This clone appeared a few times. The rearrangement joins TRBV6-2 or TRBV6-3 to TRBJ2-2, with TRBD2 matching over 10 bases. The V and J ends lost 6 bases and 3 bases, in that order; junction bases with no gene match: 4. The CDR3 length is 15 residues. Germline V gene data show CDR1 as MNHEY and CDR2 as SVGEGT. This CDR3 is CASSLGTSDTGELFF. The CDR3 DNA is TGTGCCAGCAGCCTCGGGACTAGCGACACCGGGGAGCTGTTTTTT.

V and J are TRBV14 and TRBJ1-1, with D maybe TRBD1 (6 bases). In germline, CDR1 is SGHDN, CDR2 FVKESK. The CDR3 contains 14 residues. V shed 1 base and J shed 1 base, with 7 bases lying between them. Written as DNA, the CDR3 is TGTGCCAGCAGCCAAGGACAGGCGAACACTGAAGCTTTCTTT. Encoded protein: CASSQGQANTEAFF.

The CDR3 region has the DNA TGTGCCAGCAGTCCCGGGACAGGGCTATCTGGCTACACCTTC. It is translated as CASSPGTGLSGYTF. The chain couples TRBV28 to TRBJ1-2; the match to TRBD1 covers 9 bases. The junction had 8 bases not matched to a gene; V was cut back by 5 bases and J by 7 bases. CDR1 is MDHEN and CDR2 is SYDVKM in the germline V gene. The CDR3 is 14 amino acids.

The V gene is TRBV7-2, the J gene TRBJ2-7, with 8 positions matching TRBD2. The trim removed 4 bases at V and 1 base at J, leaving 3 bases unmatched. In germline, CDR1 is SGHTA, CDR2 FQGNSA. CDR3 size: 14 residues. CDR3 DNA sequence: TGTGCCAGCAGCTCGATAGCGGGATCCTACGAGCAGTACTTC. Protein product: CASSSIAGSYEQYF.

V usage is TRBV4-1 and J usage is TRBJ1-2; TRBD1 matches at 8 bases. The CDR3 is 16 residues long. V was clipped by 4 bases and J by 4 bases; unmatched bases: 11. CDR1 and CDR2 (germline): MGHRA, YSYEKL. CDR3 in amino acids: CASSPDPDRVPYGYTF. The CDR3 DNA follows: TGCGCCAGCAGCCCGGACCCGGACAGGGTCCCCTATGGCTACACCTTC.